This TCR beta chain was profiled in a study of blood T cell repertoires in COVID-19. Study information: COVID-19 samples, acute and convalescent, were from the United States, Italy and Spain. The analysed material was cDNA or gDNA that came from T cells, B-cell-depleted T cells, or PBMCs.

The CDR3 is made up of 14 amino acids. Germline CDR1 is LGHDT and CDR2 is YNNKEL (reference sequence). Trimming cost V 4 bases and J 7 bases; bases outside gene matches: 7. In the source study's methods: By means of reference gene primer amplification, nucleated cell counts were estimated. Sequencing was performed with immunoSEQ multiplex PCR; in TCRdb, only in-frame clones are kept and a portion is missing. The DNA gave D and trimming, while V, J and clone size come from that table. The table lists just under 150,000 clones, approximately 85% of them singletons. This clone showed up just once. The specimen sequenced was peripheral blood. The chain is built from TRBV3-1 (or the pseudogene TRBV3-2) and TRBJ1-1; 9 positions agree with TRBD1. This TCR was sampled from a human donor with acute or convalescent COVID-19. The donor label of this sample is uncertain. DNA for the CDR3: TGTGCCAGCAGCCCGGGACAGGGTGGGAATGAAGCTTTCTTT. This encodes CASSPGQGGNEAFF.